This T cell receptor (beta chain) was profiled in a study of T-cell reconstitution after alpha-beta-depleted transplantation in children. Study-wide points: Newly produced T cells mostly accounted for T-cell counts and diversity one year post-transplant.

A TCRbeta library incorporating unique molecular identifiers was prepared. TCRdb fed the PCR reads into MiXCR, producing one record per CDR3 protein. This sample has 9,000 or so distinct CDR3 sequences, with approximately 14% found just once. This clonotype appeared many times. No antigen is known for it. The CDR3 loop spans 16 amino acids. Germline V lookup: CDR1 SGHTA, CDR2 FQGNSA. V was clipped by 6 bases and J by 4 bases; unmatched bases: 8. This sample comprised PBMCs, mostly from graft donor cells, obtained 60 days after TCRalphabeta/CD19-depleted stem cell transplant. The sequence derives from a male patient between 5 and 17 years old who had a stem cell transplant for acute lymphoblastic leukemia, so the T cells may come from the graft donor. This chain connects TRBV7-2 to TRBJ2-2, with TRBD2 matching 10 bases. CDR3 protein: CASRFSGGTGTGELFF. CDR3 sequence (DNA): TGTGCCAGCAGATTTAGCGGGGGGACAGGCACCGGGGAGCTGTTTTTT.